Shown below are 23 T cell receptor beta chains from a single sample sequenced in a study of Ad26.COV2.S vaccination and SARS-CoV-2 variants. Sample treatment: approximately 18 received Ad26.COV2.S at low or high dose, single or two shots; several received placebo; per-sample allocation not given. Vaccine and placebo recipients were sampled on day 63 after the first injection. Some clones are missing from TCRdb's copy, which holds only in-frame ones; the method was immunoSEQ multiplex PCR. This table has fewer than 300,000 clones, about 87% appearing once. The sequenced sample was peripheral blood, obtained in a trial of Ad26.COV2.S vaccine versus placebo. The receptor set was obtained from a person aged 18-65 years who received the Ad26.COV2.S COVID-19 vaccine or a placebo.

This clone has a handful of counts. The V call is TRBV5-1, the J call TRBJ1-2; D unclear. Germline V gene data show CDR1 as SGHRS and CDR2 as YFSETQ. The V end lost 4 bases, the J end lost 2 bases, and 12 bases lay between the germline ends. The CDR3 totals 14 residues. The CDR3 DNA is TGCGCCAGCAGCCCCGACGGGAACAACTATGGCTACACCTTC. This gives the protein CASSPDGNNYGYTF.

CDR3 sequence (DNA): TGTGCCAGCAGCCCTGGGACGGCGGGGATTCCTCAAGAGACCCAGTACTTC. Amino acids: CASSPGTAGIPQETQYF. The chain links TRBV5-8 to TRBJ2-5; weak D call: TRBD2 (6 bases). Deletions cut 4 bases from V and 2 bases from J, with 21 bases between. Germline CDR1 reads SGHTS; CDR2 reads YDEGEE. The CDR3 is 17 amino acids.

The CDR3 loop reads CASSLAGNEQFF. CDR3 DNA sequence: TGTGCCAGCAGTTTAGCCGGGAATGAGCAGTTCTTC. The chain couples TRBV28 to TRBJ2-1; D unclear. Per the germline V gene, CDR1 is MDHEN and CDR2 is SYDVKM. This CDR3 has 12 residues. V gave up 2 bases and J gave up 7 bases, with 6 bases separating them. Supplemented by reference TRBV28 and TRBJ2-1, the full variable domain reads DVKVTQSSRYLVKRTGEKVFLECVQDMDHENMFWYRQDPGLGLRLIYFSYDVKMKEKGDIPEGYSVSREKKERFSLILESASTNQTSMYLCASSLAGNEQFFGPGTRLTVL.

J is TRBJ1-4 and V is TRBV5-4; no clear D gene. Trimming cost V 0 bases and J 5 bases, with 5 bases left between them. CDR3 length: 13 amino acids. Per germline, CDR1 SGHNT and CDR2 YYREEE (reference sequence). CDR3 bases: TGTGCCAGCAGCTTGGGAACCAATGAAAAACTGTTTTTT. Its translation: CASSLGTNEKLFF.

J is TRBJ2-1 and V is TRBV11-3; D is possibly TRBD2 (7 bases). The germline V gene has CDR1 SGHNT and CDR2 YENEEA. V lost 5 bases to trimming and J lost 8 bases, with 16 bases between them. The CDR3 extends over 14 amino acids. CDR3 protein: CASSPSGGRHEQFF. CDR3 DNA sequence: TGTGCCAGCAGCCCTTCGGGGGGCCGTCATGAGCAGTTCTTC.

The V gene is TRBV5-1, the J gene TRBJ2-5; 11 nucleotides align to TRBD2. CDR1 SGHRS and CDR2 YFSETQ come from the germline V gene. The junction had 4 bases not matched to a gene; V was cut back by 2 bases and J by 7 bases. This CDR3 has 14 amino acids. The CDR3 is CASSFTSGGGTQYF. The CDR3 DNA is TGCGCCAGCAGCTTTACTAGCGGGGGCGGGACCCAGTACTTC.

The chain links TRBV10-1 to TRBJ2-3, with a weak D call TRBD2 (6 bases). In germline, CDR1 is WNHNN, CDR2 SYGVQD (reference sequence). The CDR3 is 15 amino acids. V was trimmed by 6 bases and J by 0 bases, leaving 13 bases between them. Here the CDR3 DNA reads TGCGCCAGCAGCGACGCAGGGACTAGCACAGATACGCAGTATTTT. Encoded protein: CASSDAGTSTDTQYF.

This chain joins TRBV6-6 and TRBJ1-1; D unresolved. CDR1 MNHNY and CDR2 SVGAGI come from the germline V gene (reference sequence). Trimming cost V 6 bases and J 2 bases, with 13 bases left between them. The CDR3 is made up of 14 amino acids. The CDR3 DNA reads as TGTGCCAGCAGGACCAACCAGGTAAACACTGAAGCTTTCTTT. Encoded protein: CASRTNQVNTEAFF.

The V gene is TRBV19, the J gene TRBJ1-5, with D uncertain. CDR3 length equals 15 residues. CDR1 is LNHDA and CDR2 is SQIVND in the germline V gene (reference sequence). Between the trimmed V and J ends, which lost 8 bases and 0 bases, there was a span of 14 bases. The CDR3 coding sequence is TGTGCCAGTCGGGAACTGGATCATAGCAATCAGCCCCAGCATTTT. Translated: CASRELDHSNQPQHF.

This rearrangement joins TRBV18 to TRBJ2-5, with no clear D. The germline CDR1 and CDR2 sequences are KGHSH and LQKENI. This CDR3 contains 14 residues. Trimming cost V 3 bases and J 0 bases, with 8 bases left between them. CDR3 DNA: TGTGCCAGCTCACCGGGTATAGACCAAGAGACCCAGTACTTC. As protein: CASSPGIDQETQYF. The whole variable domain, remainder taken from reference TRBV18 and TRBJ2-5, is NAGVMQNPRHLVRRRGQEARLRCSPMKGHSHVYWYRQLPEEGLKFMVYLQKENIIDESGMPKERFSAEFPKEGPSILRIQQVVRGDSAAYFCASSPGIDQETQYFGPGTRLLVL.

A remark on this clone: A much larger clone is a single base away; this may be a read error. The J gene is TRBJ1-1, the V gene TRBV3-1 (or the pseudogene TRBV3-2), with D unclear. V dropped 1 base and J dropped 1 base, with 4 bases sitting between them. The CDR3 loop spans 13 amino acids. The germline CDR1 and CDR2 sequences are LGHDT and YNNKEL (reference sequence). This CDR3 is CASSQVGNTEAFF. DNA for the CDR3: TGTGCCAGCAGCCAAGTGGGGAACACTGAAGCTTTCTTT.

This clone was detected only a few times. The V gene is TRBV6-1, the J gene TRBJ2-7, with a weak D call TRBD1 (5 bases). This CDR3 has 15 amino acids. Trimming took 2 bases from V and 2 from J, leaving 13 bases between them. CDR1 and CDR2 from the germline V gene are MNHNS and SASEGT. CDR3 in amino acids: CASSERGNRAYEQYF. The CDR3 region has the DNA TGTGCCAGCAGTGAAAGGGGAAATAGGGCCTACGAGCAGTACTTC.

This clone has just one count. CDR3 in amino acids: CASSLVPGELFF. The CDR3 DNA follows: TGTGCCAGCAGTTTAGTACCCGGGGAGCTGTTTTTT. The J gene is TRBJ2-2, the V gene TRBV12-3 or TRBV12-4, with no clear D. V was shortened by 1 base and J by 6 bases, with 3 bases between the two germline ends. The CDR3 contains 12 residues.

The gene calls are TRBV4-1 and TRBJ1-1; D remains ambiguous. The CDR3 length is 14 residues. CDR1 and CDR2 (germline): MGHRA, YSYEKL. Trimming took 4 bases from V and 0 from J, leaving 9 bases between them. The CDR3 nucleotides are TGCGCCAGCAGCCGGGTCAGGATGAACACTGAAGCTTTCTTT. Its protein is CASSRVRMNTEAFF.

The genes are TRBV24-1 and TRBJ2-2; D call uncertain. V shed 5 bases and J shed 1 base, with 10 bases lying between them. This CDR3 is 15 amino acids long. Germline values: CDR1 KGHDR, CDR2 SFDVKD. DNA of the CDR3: TGTGCCACCAGTGGAGGCCCTGAGAACACCGGGGAGCTGTTTTTT. Amino acid sequence: CATSGGPENTGELFF.

The CDR3: CASSEQGSYEQYF. The DNA for the CDR3 is TGCGCCAGCTCTGAACAGGGCTCCTACGAGCAGTACTTC. The J gene is TRBJ2-7, the V gene TRBV5-1; tentative D call: TRBD1 (6 bases). Germline values: CDR1 SGHRS, CDR2 YFSETQ. Trimming removed 7 bases at V and 0 bases at J, with 11 bases between. The CDR3 is 13 amino acids.

The chain has TRBV6-1 and TRBJ1-2; D gene uncertain. The CDR3 sequence is 13 residues long. Deletions cut 3 bases from V and 5 bases from J, with 10 bases between. The germline gives CDR1 MNHNS, CDR2 SASEGT. CDR3 DNA sequence: TGTGCCAGCAGTGAGGACGGGATTTATGGCTACACCTTC. This codes for CASSEDGIYGYTF.

The chain has TRBV9 and TRBJ1-4; 7 bases align to TRBD1. The CDR3 length is 15 residues. Germline values: CDR1 SGDLS, CDR2 YYNGEE. V shed 4 bases and J 0 bases; nucleotides not matched to a gene: 3. CDR3 sequence (DNA): TGTGCCAGCAGCTCCGGGACAGCAACTAATGAAAAACTGTTTTTT. Protein product: CASSSGTATNEKLFF.

The gene calls are TRBV4-3 and TRBJ2-7; D is unclear. The CDR3 spans 13 residues. Trimming took off 4 bases at V and 2 bases at J, with 9 bases between the two ends. CDR1 LGHNA and CDR2 YSLEER come from the germline V gene. CDR3 loop: CASSPSVTYEQYF. CDR3 coding DNA: TGCGCCAGCAGCCCCTCGGTTACCTACGAGCAGTACTTC.

The rearrangement uses TRBV10-2 and TRBJ2-2; 12 bases are a match to TRBD2. J was trimmed by 4 bases and V by 4 bases; bases with no gene match: 7. The CDR3 extends over 17 amino acids. The germline V gene has CDR1 WSHSY and CDR2 SAAADI. The CDR3 spells CASSVRLAGAITGELFF. CDR3 in DNA: TGCGCCAGCAGTGTGCGACTAGCGGGGGCCATCACCGGGGAGCTGTTTTTT.

This chain links TRBV19 with TRBJ1-5; D call uncertain. V was cut by 3 bases and J by 2 bases, with 11 bases left in between. This CDR3 spans 15 amino acids. Germline-derived CDR1 and CDR2 are LNHDA and SQIVND (reference sequence). CDR3: CASSMWGIGNQPQHF. CDR3 bases: TGTGCCAGTAGTATGTGGGGTATCGGCAATCAGCCCCAGCATTTT. Using reference TRBV19 and TRBJ1-5 for the parts outside the CDR3, the full variable domain is DGGITQSPKYLFRKEGQNVTLSCEQNLNHDAMYWYRQDPGQGLRLIYYSQIVNDFQKGDIAEGYSVSREKKESFPLTVTSAQKNPTAFYLCASSMWGIGNQPQHFGDGTRLSIL.

The chain carries TRBV5-1 and TRBJ2-3, with 7 bases aligning to TRBD1. This CDR3 has 15 amino acids. Germline CDR1 and CDR2: SGHRS and YFSETQ. The junction had 10 bases not matched to a gene; V was cut back by 5 bases and J by 4 bases. As DNA, the CDR3 is TGCGCCAGCAGATGGACCGGGACAGATTCAGATACGCAGTATTTT. Protein product: CASRWTGTDSDTQYF. Full variable domain (outside the CDR3, taken from reference TRBV5-1 and TRBJ2-3): KAGVTQTPRYLIKTRGQQVTLSCSPISGHRSVSWYQQTPGQGLQFLFEYFSETQRNKGNFPGRFSGRQFSNSRSEMNVSTLELGDSALYLCASRWTGTDSDTQYFGPGTRLTVL.

This rearrangement joins TRBV5-1 to TRBJ1-4; 9 nucleotides match TRBD1. Per germline, CDR1 SGHRS and CDR2 YFSETQ. The CDR3 sequence is 16 residues long. V shed 3 bases and J 7 bases; nucleotides not matched to a gene: 10. CDR3 DNA: TGCGCCAGCAGCTCCGAATCCGGGACAGGGCCTGAAAAACTGTTTTTT. Translation: CASSSESGTGPEKLFF.